This record covers a single TCR beta chain. The target antigen is unknown. UMI labels and 5' RACE were used to prepare the TRB cDNA libraries. TCRdb reprocessed the 5' RACE reads; each CDR3 protein has one entry and no DNA is given. This sample contains approximately 45,000 distinct CDR3 sequences. This entry comes from a study of CXCR3-negative and CXCR3-positive naive CD8 T cells. The study, taken as a whole, reports: For memory CD8+ cells diversity was much lower, but both naive subsets had comparably high diversity. Naive subsets did not differ in surface CD5, and the authors estimated TCR strength using properties of the TRB CDR3. Naive CXCR3-negative cells resembled naive CXCR3-positive cells in TRBV-TRBJ usage; memory cells differed.

The CDR3 is 15 residues long. The germline CDR1 and CDR2 sequences are MGHRA and YSYEKL. Researchers reported sorting every CD8+ T cell subset in triplicate, 300,000 to 350,000 cells per sort. J is TRBJ1-2 and V is TRBV4-1; there is no DNA to check the TCRdb D call of TRBD1. The specimen was memory CD8+ T cells from blood. This TCR came from a human donor in good health. Some clones in this sample may be carry-over from other donors' samples. The CDR3 spells CASSQADRGGDGYTF.